What follows are 32 T cell receptor beta chains derived from one specimen sequenced in a study of blood T cell repertoires in COVID-19. The data were produced by immunoSEQ multiplex PCR, yet TCRdb's version contains in-frame clones alone and is incomplete. Here the sample spans about 170,000 clones, less than 90% being singletons. The material sequenced was peripheral blood. These TCRs come from a man aged 55 to 70 with acute or convalescent COVID-19.

J is TRBJ1-3 and V is TRBV7-8; a possible D gene is TRBD1 (5 bases). Germline CDR1 SGHVS, CDR2 FQNEAQ. Deletions cut 5 bases from V and 2 bases from J, with 13 bases between. The CDR3 has 15 residues. The chain's CDR3 is CASSLEAGTGNTIYF. For the CDR3, the DNA is TGTGCCAGCAGCCTAGAAGCAGGGACTGGAAACACCATATATTTT.

This clone showed up just once. The V gene is TRBV6-1, the J gene TRBJ1-4; 7 bases match TRBD1. Looked up from germline, CDR1 is MNHNS and CDR2 is SASEGT. The V segment lost 7 bases and the J segment 4 bases; nucleotides outside the gene matches: 6. The CDR3 covers 14 residues. The CDR3 bases are TGTGCCAGCAACCCGGACAGGAGTAATGAAAAACTGTTTTTT. Its protein product is CASNPDRSNEKLFF.

The chain is built from TRBV19 and TRBJ2-5; the D gene is possibly TRBD1 (5 bases). Trimming shortened V by 2 bases and J by 4 bases, and 8 bases separated the two germline ends. There are 13 residues in the CDR3. Germline V CDR1 and CDR2: LNHDA, SQIVND (reference sequence). The CDR3: CASSINRRETQYF. The CDR3 DNA reads as TGTGCCAGTAGTATAAACAGGAGAGAGACCCAGTACTTC.

The chain employs TRBV6-5 and TRBJ1-5, with TRBD1 identical over 7 bases. The CDR3 length is 14 residues. Trimming took 3 bases from V and 4 from J; bases not matched to a gene: 3. Germline V gene data show CDR1 as MNHEY and CDR2 as SVGAGI. This CDR3 is CASSYDRVNQPQHF. The CDR3 DNA reads TGTGCCAGCAGTTATGACAGGGTAAATCAGCCCCAGCATTTT.

This clone was seen only a few times. V is TRBV7-8 and J is TRBJ2-5; D remains unclear. The CDR3 is made up of 13 amino acids. V lost 3 bases and J 2 bases, leaving 7 bases between the germline ends. The germline CDR1 and CDR2 sequences are SGHVS and FQNEAQ. The CDR3 reads CASSFVRQETQYF. Here the CDR3 DNA reads TGTGCCAGCAGCTTTGTCAGACAAGAGACCCAGTACTTC.

The V and J genes are TRBV7-3 and TRBJ2-1, with TRBD1 matching 8 bases. Germline V gene data show CDR1 as SGHTA and CDR2 as FQGTGA. The V segment lost 3 bases and the J segment 5 bases; nucleotides outside the gene matches: 6. The CDR3 covers 15 residues. CDR3 amino acids: CASSFDRGPHNEQFF. The DNA for the CDR3 is TGTGCCAGCAGCTTTGACAGGGGCCCCCACAATGAGCAGTTCTTC.

The chain links TRBV7-8 to TRBJ1-4; tentatively, D is TRBD1 (6 bases). CDR3 length: 17 residues. Germline CDR1 is SGHVS and CDR2 is FQNEAQ. Trimming cost V 5 bases and J 4 bases, with 20 bases left between them. The CDR3 sequence: CASSPEGGGGRNEKLFF. CDR3 DNA: TGTGCCAGCAGCCCAGAGGGTGGCGGGGGGCGTAATGAAAAACTGTTTTTT.

The chain recombines TRBV30 with TRBJ2-1; TRBD1 matches at 9 bases. There are 14 residues in the CDR3. From germline, CDR1 is GTSNPN and CDR2 SVGIG (reference sequence). V gave up 3 bases and J gave up 7 bases; unmatched junction bases: 7. The CDR3: CAWSPGTGKNEQFF. The CDR3 bases are TGTGCCTGGAGCCCTGGGACAGGGAAGAATGAGCAGTTCTTC.

The rearrangement uses TRBV14 and TRBJ2-7; 12 bases match TRBD1. Germline V gene lookup returns CDR1 SGHDN and CDR2 FVKESK. This CDR3 has 14 residues. V trimming: 3 bases; J trimming: 6 bases; junction bases outside the gene matches: 3. CDR3: CASSHGDRGREQYF. The CDR3 DNA follows: TGTGCCAGCAGCCATGGGGACAGGGGGCGCGAGCAGTACTTC. Supplemented by reference TRBV14 and TRBJ2-7, the full variable domain reads EAGVTQFPSHSVIEKGQTVTLRCDPISGHDNLYWYRRVMGKEIKFLLHFVKESKQDESGMPNNRFLAERTGGTYSTLKVQPAELEDSGVYFCASSHGDRGREQYFGPGTRLTVT.

The J gene is TRBJ2-3, the V gene TRBV5-5; the match to TRBD1 covers 10 bases. This CDR3 spans 14 amino acids. Germline V lookup: CDR1 SGHKS, CDR2 YYEKEE (reference sequence). J was trimmed by 4 bases and V by 4 bases; bases with no gene match: 3. CDR3 amino acids: CASSQGTGADTQYF. CDR3 nucleotides: TGTGCCAGCAGCCAAGGGACAGGGGCAGATACGCAGTATTTT.

This clone occurred a few times. The chain employs TRBV6-1 and TRBJ1-3, with D perhaps matching TRBD1 (5 bases). In germline, CDR1 is MNHNS, CDR2 SASEGT. Trimming cost V 3 bases and J 0 bases, with 9 bases left between them. This CDR3 has 15 amino acids. The CDR3 here is CASSEGRASGNTIYF. CDR3 sequence (DNA): TGTGCCAGCAGTGAGGGCAGGGCCTCTGGAAACACCATATATTTT.

The V and J genes are TRBV6-6 and TRBJ1-2, with 7 bases fitting TRBD1. Germline V CDR1 and CDR2: MNHNY, SVGAGI (reference sequence). Trimming at V came to 5 bases and at J to 6 bases, leaving 9 bases not matched to a gene. CDR3 length equals 14 residues. CDR3 coding DNA: TGTGCCAGCAGTGCGACAGGGCAGAGCGATGGCTACACCTTC. Amino acid sequence: CASSATGQSDGYTF.

V gene TRBV27 combines with J gene TRBJ2-3; 11 nucleotides align to TRBD2. This CDR3 contains 17 residues. Germline CDR1 is MNHEY and CDR2 is SMNVEV (reference sequence). V dropped 4 bases and J dropped 0; count of bases not matched to a gene: 6. CDR3 amino acids: CASSSRTSGPSTDTQYF. CDR3 DNA sequence: TGTGCCAGCAGTTCAAGGACTAGCGGGCCTAGCACAGATACGCAGTATTTT.

This clone was detected only once. The chain couples TRBV3-1 (or the pseudogene TRBV3-2) to TRBJ1-2, with D unclear. Germline CDR1 reads LGHDT; CDR2 reads YNNKEL (reference sequence). The CDR3 covers 12 residues. V lost 3 bases, J lost 7 bases, and 9 bases lay in between. CDR3: CASSQGDTGYTF. CDR3 coding DNA: TGTGCCAGCAGCCAGGGTGACACTGGCTACACCTTC.

The rearrangement joins TRBV5-1 to TRBJ1-3, with no clear D. This CDR3 comprises 16 residues. Looked up from germline, CDR1 is SGHRS and CDR2 is YFSETQ. V shed 2 bases and J shed 0 bases, with 12 bases lying between them. CDR3 sequence reads: CASSLKDGSSGNTIYF. CDR3 DNA: TGCGCCAGCAGCTTAAAGGATGGGAGCTCTGGAAACACCATATATTTT.

The gene calls are TRBV6-6 and TRBJ1-1, with D possibly being TRBD1 (6 bases). CDR1 and CDR2 from the germline V gene are MNHNY and SVGAGI (reference sequence). The length of the CDR3 is 15 residues. The V end was cut by 7 bases, the J end by 1 base, with 16 bases between. As DNA, the CDR3 is TGTGCCAGCACCCCGGACAGCCGATGGAACACTGAAGCTTTCTTT. It specifies CASTPDSRWNTEAFF.

The chain joins TRBV19 to TRBJ2-5, with 7 bases lining up with TRBD1. The CDR3 totals 15 residues. V lost 7 bases, J lost 3 bases, and 11 bases stayed unmatched. Germline loops: CDR1 LNHDA, CDR2 SQIVND (reference sequence). This CDR3 is CASTPRDQGEETQYF. DNA of the CDR3: TGTGCCAGTACCCCCCGAGACCAGGGGGAAGAGACCCAGTACTTC.

CDR3 sequence (DNA): TGTGCCAGCAGCTCACAGGGTAGTCCTAATGAAAAACTGTTTTTT. Translation gives CASSSQGSPNEKLFF. V gene TRBV7-9 combines with J gene TRBJ1-4, with D maybe TRBD1 (6 bases). Trimming took off 4 bases at V and 3 bases at J, with 12 bases between the two ends. The CDR3 is 15 residues long. The germline V gene encodes CDR1 SEHNR and CDR2 FQNEAQ (reference sequence).

Written as DNA, the CDR3 is TGTGCCACCAGTGATAGAAGCGGCCCTAGCACAGATACGCAGTATTTT. Its protein product is CATSDRSGPSTDTQYF. The rearrangement links TRBV24-1 to TRBJ2-3; tentative D call: TRBD2 (5 bases). The CDR3 spans 16 residues. The germline V and J ends were trimmed by 3 bases and 0 bases, with 12 bases remaining between them. Per germline, CDR1 KGHDR and CDR2 SFDVKD.

The chain joins TRBV30 to TRBJ1-5, with a weak D call TRBD1 (5 bases). The CDR3 has 14 amino acids. The germline CDR1 and CDR2 sequences are GTSNPN and SVGIG (reference sequence). V dropped 0 bases and J dropped 9 bases, with 15 bases sitting between them. The CDR3 loop reads CAWSVAGGRGPQHF. CDR3 bases: TGTGCCTGGAGTGTTGCGGGGGGAAGGGGGCCCCAGCATTTT.

This clone was detected once. The CDR3 nucleotides read TGTGCCAGCAGCCAAGAGCCCCGACTAGGGGAGTACTTC. The encoded protein is CASSQEPRLGEYF. The chain has TRBV3-1 (or the pseudogene TRBV3-2) and TRBJ2-7; D perhaps matches TRBD2 (6 bases). Germline V lookup: CDR1 LGHDT, CDR2 YNNKEL (reference sequence). The V end lost 0 bases, the J end lost 11 bases, and 14 bases lay between the germline ends. The CDR3 covers 13 residues.

The gene calls are TRBV5-6 and TRBJ2-7; possible D gene TRBD1, 5 bases. In germline, CDR1 is SGHDT, CDR2 YYEEEE. V lost 4 bases, J lost 0 bases, and 8 bases lay in between. The CDR3 loop spans 13 amino acids. CDR3 nucleotide sequence: TGTGCCAGCAGCCGAACAGGCTCCTACGAGCAGTACGTC. It translates to CASSRTGSYEQYV.

This chain uses TRBV19 with TRBJ1-4; no firm D call. The V end lost 0 bases, the J end lost 0 bases, and 2 bases lay between the germline ends. Per the germline V gene, CDR1 is LNHDA and CDR2 is SQIVND (reference sequence). CDR3 length equals 14 residues. The CDR3 coding sequence is TGTGCCAGTAGTATAGACACAACTAATGAAAAACTGTTTTTT. Amino acids: CASSIDTTNEKLFF.

This sequence joins TRBV30 and TRBJ1-1; TRBD1 matches at 7 bases. J gave up 3 bases and V 5 bases, and 9 bases lay outside the gene matches. CDR3 size: 14 residues. Germline lookup yields CDR1 GTSNPN and CDR2 SVGIG (reference sequence). The CDR3 region is CAWRQGIGDTEAFF. The DNA for the CDR3 is TGTGCCTGGCGACAGGGTATAGGGGACACTGAAGCTTTCTTT.

The chain joins TRBV7-2 to TRBJ2-7; D not resolved. From germline, CDR1 is SGHTA and CDR2 FQGNSA. Trimming cost V 5 bases and J 1 base, with 12 bases left between them. The CDR3 sequence is 14 residues long. The CDR3 spells CASSSGPTSYEQYF. CDR3 DNA: TGTGCCAGCAGCAGTGGGCCAACGTCCTACGAGCAGTACTTC.

This sequence joins TRBV12-3 or TRBV12-4 and TRBJ2-1; 9 nucleotides line up with TRBD2. The CDR3 has 13 amino acids. V lost 5 bases and J lost 13; bases outside the gene matches: 9. CDR3 sequence: CASSPGLAYPQFF. The CDR3 bases are TGTGCCAGCAGTCCGGGACTAGCATACCCTCAGTTCTTC.

V and J are TRBV30 and TRBJ1-1; D unresolved. Trimming stripped 3 bases from V and 3 bases from J, with 14 bases between. The germline V gene has CDR1 GTSNPN and CDR2 SVGIG (reference sequence). The CDR3 has 14 amino acids. The CDR3 coding sequence is TGTGCCTGGAGCTCGGTCGCAGGATACACTGAAGCTTTCTTT. As protein: CAWSSVAGYTEAFF. Complete variable domain (other parts from reference TRBV30 and TRBJ1-1): SQTIHQWPATLVQPVGSPLSLECTVEGTSNPNLYWYRQAAGRGLQLLFYSVGIGQISSEVPQNLSASRPQDRQFILSSKKLLLSDSGFYLCAWSSVAGYTEAFFGQGTRLTVV.

Notes on this clone: At the DNA level, this CDR3 is encoded by other sequences in the same sample as well. The CDR3 here is CASSLASDEQFF. The CDR3 DNA reads as TGCGCCAGCAGCTTGGCTAGCGATGAGCAGTTCTTC. V and J are TRBV5-1 and TRBJ2-1; D may be TRBD2 (6 bases). The V end was cut by 0 bases, the J end by 8 bases, with 6 bases between. Germline loops: CDR1 SGHRS, CDR2 YFSETQ. This CDR3 region has 12 residues.

This clone was detected once. This chain links TRBV4-2 with TRBJ1-2; possible D gene TRBD1, 6 bases. The CDR3 loop spans 14 amino acids. Germline values: CDR1 LGHNA, CDR2 YNFKEQ. With 4 bases removed from V and 6 bases from J, the gap between germline ends came to 15 bases. CDR3 in DNA: TGTGCCAGCAGCCTAACGGACAGTTCCAATGGCTACACCTTC. This gives the protein CASSLTDSSNGYTF.

V usage is TRBV9 and J usage is TRBJ1-3; TRBD1 matches at 7 bases. From germline, CDR1 is SGDLS and CDR2 YYNGEE. The V and J ends lost 0 bases and 5 bases, in that order; junction bases with no gene match: 8. The CDR3 covers 16 residues. The CDR3 region has the DNA TGTGCCAGCAGCGTAGAAGGGGGCGGCCAAAGAAACACCATATATTTT. Amino acids: CASSVEGGGQRNTIYF.

This sequence joins TRBV15 and TRBJ1-1; 10 bases line up with TRBD1. CDR3 length equals 16 residues. Trimming at V came to 2 bases and at J to 4 bases, leaving 7 bases not matched to a gene. The V gene's germline CDR1 is LNHNV and CDR2 YYDKDF (reference sequence). CDR3 loop: CATSRLRTGGSTEAFF. CDR3 sequence (DNA): TGTGCCACCAGCAGATTAAGGACAGGGGGTTCCACTGAAGCTTTCTTT. The entire variable domain, with the rest obtained from reference TRBV15 and TRBJ1-1, is as follows: DAMVIQNPRYQVTQFGKPVTLSCSQTLNHNVMYWYQQKSSQAPKLLFHYYDKDFNNEADTPDNFQSRRPNTSFCFLDIRSPGLGDTAMYLCATSRLRTGGSTEAFFGQGTRLTVV.

The chain joins TRBV7-8 to TRBJ1-2; 10 bases map to TRBD1. The V and J ends lost 6 bases and 4 bases, in that order; junction bases with no gene match: 5. The CDR3 contains 14 residues. Germline CDR1 reads SGHVS; CDR2 reads FQNEAQ. CDR3 DNA: TGTGCCAGCAGTAAGGACAGGGGGGGCTATGGCTACACCTTC. Its protein is CASSKDRGGYGYTF.